This T cell receptor (beta chain) was found in a study of T cell responses to AZD1222 COVID-19 vaccine. Study findings and constraints: Recipients of two AZD1222 doses showed rising Spike-specific TCR breadth and depth. Sampling captured repertoires only after the peak T cell response.

Libraries were prepared by immunoSEQ multiplex PCR; TCRdb keeps only in-frame clonotypes and omits some of them. The profile shows roughly 97,000 clones, 93% of them singletons. For this clone: Its antigen remains unidentified.

Trimming removed 2 bases from V and 7 bases from J; junction bases left unmatched: 6. The CDR3 has 14 residues. In germline, CDR1 is SGHTA, CDR2 FQGNSA. This specimen consisted of peripheral blood, obtained on day 0 of AZD1222 vaccination. The receptor was isolated from an adult in good health. The rearrangement links TRBV7-2 to TRBJ1-2; 8 bases are shared with TRBD1. This CDR3 is CASSLKGTGAGYTF. CDR3 DNA sequence: TGTGCCAGCAGCTTAAAGGGGACAGGCGCTGGCTACACCTTC.